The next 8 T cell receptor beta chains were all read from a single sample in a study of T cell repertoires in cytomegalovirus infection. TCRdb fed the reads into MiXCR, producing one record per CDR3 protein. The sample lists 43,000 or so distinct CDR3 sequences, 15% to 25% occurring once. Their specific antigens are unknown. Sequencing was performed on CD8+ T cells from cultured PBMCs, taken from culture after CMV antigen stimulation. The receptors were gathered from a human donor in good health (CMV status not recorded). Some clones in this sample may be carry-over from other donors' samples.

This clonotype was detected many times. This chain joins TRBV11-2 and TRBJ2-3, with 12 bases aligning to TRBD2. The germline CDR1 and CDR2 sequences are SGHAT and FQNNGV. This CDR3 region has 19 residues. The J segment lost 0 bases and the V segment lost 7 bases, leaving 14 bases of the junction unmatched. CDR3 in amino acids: CASTKLGTSGWSSTDTQYF. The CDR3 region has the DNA TGTGCCAGCACCAAACTCGGGACTAGCGGGTGGTCTAGCACAGATACGCAGTATTTT.

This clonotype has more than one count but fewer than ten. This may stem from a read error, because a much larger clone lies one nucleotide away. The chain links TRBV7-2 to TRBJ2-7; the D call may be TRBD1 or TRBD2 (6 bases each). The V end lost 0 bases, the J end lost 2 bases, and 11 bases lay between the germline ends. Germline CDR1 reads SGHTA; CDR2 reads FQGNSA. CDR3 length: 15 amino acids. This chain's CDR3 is CASSLAHREAYEQYF. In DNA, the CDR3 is TGTGCCAGCAGCTTAGCGCACAGGGAGGCCTACGAGCAGTACTTC.

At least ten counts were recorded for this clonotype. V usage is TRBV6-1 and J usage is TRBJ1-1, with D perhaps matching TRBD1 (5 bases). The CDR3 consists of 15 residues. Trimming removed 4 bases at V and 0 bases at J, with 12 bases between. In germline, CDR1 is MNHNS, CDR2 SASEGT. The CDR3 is CASSGWGFLNTEAFF. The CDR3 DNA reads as TGTGCCAGCAGTGGGTGGGGCTTTCTGAACACTGAAGCTTTCTTT.

CDR3 protein: CASSLVNARLDTQYF. The DNA for the CDR3 is TGTGCCAGCAGCTTAGTTAATGCCCGACTGGATACGCAGTATTTT. The chain joins TRBV7-4 to TRBJ2-3; D is undetermined. Trimming cost V 1 base and J 6 bases, with 14 bases left between them. This CDR3 comprises 15 residues. From germline, CDR1 is SGHVT and CDR2 SQSDAQ.

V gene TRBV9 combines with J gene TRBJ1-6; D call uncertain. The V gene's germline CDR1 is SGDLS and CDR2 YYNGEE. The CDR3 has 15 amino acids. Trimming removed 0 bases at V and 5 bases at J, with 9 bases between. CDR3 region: CASSVVPGNNSPLHF. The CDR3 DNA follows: TGTGCCAGCAGCGTAGTTCCTGGGAATAATTCACCCCTCCACTTT. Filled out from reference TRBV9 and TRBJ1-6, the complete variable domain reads DSGVTQTPKHLITATGQRVTLRCSPRSGDLSVYWYQQSLDQGLQFLIQYYNGEERAKGNILERFSAQQFPDLHSELNLSSLELGDSALYFCASSVVPGNNSPLHFGNGTRLTVT.

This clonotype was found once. This CDR3 reads CASGKDRTNEQFF. CDR3 DNA: TGTGCCAGCGGGAAGGATCGGACTAATGAGCAGTTCTTC. The chain employs TRBV7-6 and TRBJ2-1; D is perhaps TRBD2 (5 bases). V shed 8 bases and J shed 7 bases, with 15 bases lying between them. CDR1 and CDR2 (germline): SGHVS, FNYEAQ. The CDR3 contains 13 residues.

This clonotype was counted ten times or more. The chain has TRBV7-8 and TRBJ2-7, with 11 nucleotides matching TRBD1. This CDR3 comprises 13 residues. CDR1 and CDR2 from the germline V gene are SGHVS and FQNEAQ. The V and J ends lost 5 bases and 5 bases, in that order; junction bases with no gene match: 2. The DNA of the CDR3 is TGTGCCAGCAGCCGGACAGGGGGCAACGAGCAGTACTTC. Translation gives CASSRTGGNEQYF.

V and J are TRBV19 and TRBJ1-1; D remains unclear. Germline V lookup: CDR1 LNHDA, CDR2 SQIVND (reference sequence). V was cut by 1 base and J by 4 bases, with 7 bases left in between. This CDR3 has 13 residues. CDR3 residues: CASSIVVGTEAFF. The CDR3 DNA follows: TGTGCCAGTAGTATAGTCGTGGGCACTGAAGCTTTCTTT.